The sequence of this TCR beta chain was determined in a study of shared clonotypes between healthy human individuals. Produced via immunoSEQ multiplex PCR; TCRdb's table is partial and in-frame only. This table holds about 660,000 clones, under 80% found once. The J segment lost 3 bases and the V segment lost 4 bases, leaving 8 bases of the junction unmatched. The CDR3 loop spans 15 amino acids. Per the germline V gene, CDR1 is SGHAT and CDR2 is FQNNGV. Sequenced sample: memory CD4+ T cells sorted from blood. Subset defined: CD45RA-negative fraction. The sequence was collected from a woman aged 25 to 45 in good health. The chain has TRBV11-2 and TRBJ2-7; 8 bases align to TRBD1. As DNA, the CDR3 is TGTGCCAGCAGCTCCTACGACAGGGGAAACTACGAGCAGTACTTC. It yields the protein CASSSYDRGNYEQYF.